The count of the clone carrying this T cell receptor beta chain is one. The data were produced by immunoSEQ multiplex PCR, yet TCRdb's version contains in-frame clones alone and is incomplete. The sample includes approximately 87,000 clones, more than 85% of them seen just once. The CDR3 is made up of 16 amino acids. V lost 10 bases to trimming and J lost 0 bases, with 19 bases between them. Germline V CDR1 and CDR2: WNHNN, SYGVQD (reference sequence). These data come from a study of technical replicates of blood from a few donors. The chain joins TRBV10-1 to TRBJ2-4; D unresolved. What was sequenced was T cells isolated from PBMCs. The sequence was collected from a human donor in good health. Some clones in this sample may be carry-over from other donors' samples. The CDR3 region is CANPDQANRAKNIQYF. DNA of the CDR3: TGCGCCAATCCAGATCAGGCGAACCGAGCCAAAAACATTCAGTACTTC.